This is a list of T cell receptor beta chains from one sample in a study of T cell responses to AZD1222 COVID-19 vaccine. Sequencing was performed with immunoSEQ multiplex PCR; in TCRdb, only in-frame clones are kept and a portion is missing. Of roughly 100,000 clones listed, more than 70% are singletons. The material was peripheral blood, obtained 28 days after the second AZD1222 dose. These receptors were collected from an adult who received the AZD1222 COVID-19 vaccine. Both conserved end residues are part of each CDR3. A D gene is named only where the DNA matches it firmly. Size is stated for part of the rows, as once, few or many counts, or as a class when the clone is expanded.

v_gene: TRBV14
abundance: few
j_gene: TRBJ1-4
d_gene: TRBD1
CDR3nt: TGTGCCAGCACCGGGACAGGGAGTGAAAAACTGTTTTTT
CDR3aa: CASTGTGSEKLFF

v_gene: TRBV6-5
abundance: .
j_gene: TRBJ2-2
d_gene: .
CDR3nt: TGTGCCAGTTCGGGACACATAACCGGGGAGCTGTTTTTT
CDR3aa: CASSGHITGELFF

v_gene: TRBV27
abundance: .
j_gene: TRBJ2-3
d_gene: TRBD1
CDR3nt: TGTGCCAGCGGTCACAGGGGTACTAGCACAGATACGCAGTATTTT
CDR3aa: CASGHRGTSTDTQYF

v_gene: TRBV10-3
abundance: .
j_gene: TRBJ1-2
d_gene: .
CDR3nt: TGTGCCATCAGTGAGTCAGGACAGATTAACTATGGCTACACCTTC
CDR3aa: CAISESGQINYGYTF

v_gene: TRBV18
abundance: .
j_gene: TRBJ1-2
d_gene: TRBD1
CDR3nt: TGTGCCAGCTCACGGGAAAGGACAGGGACTAACTATGGCTACACCTTC
CDR3aa: CASSRERTGTNYGYTF

v_gene: TRBV29-1
abundance: many
j_gene: TRBJ2-7
d_gene: .
CDR3nt: TGCAGCGTTGGGGGGGCCTACGAGCAGTACTTC
CDR3aa: CSVGGAYEQYF

v_gene: TRBV27
abundance: .
j_gene: TRBJ1-2
d_gene: .
CDR3nt: TGTGCCAGCAGTTCGCACGACAGATACTATGGCTACACCTTC
CDR3aa: CASSSHDRYYGYTF

v_gene: TRBV5-5
abundance: .
j_gene: TRBJ2-1
d_gene: .
CDR3nt: TGTGCCAGCAGCTTCGCAGGGAGGAATGAGCAGTTCTTC
CDR3aa: CASSFAGRNEQFF

v_gene: TRBV19
abundance: .
j_gene: TRBJ1-1
d_gene: .
CDR3nt: TGTGCCAGTAGTATTGCGGGGGTACGGGACACTGAAGCTTTCTTT
CDR3aa: CASSIAGVRDTEAFF

v_gene: TRBV30
abundance: .
j_gene: TRBJ2-5
d_gene: TRBD2
CDR3nt: TGTGCCTGGAGTATTGGAAATGCGGGAGGGAGCCAAGAGACCCAGTACTTC
CDR3aa: CAWSIGNAGGSQETQYF

v_gene: TRBV13
abundance: .
j_gene: TRBJ2-2
d_gene: .
CDR3nt: TGTGCCAGCAGCCTAAACACCGGGGAGCTGTTTTTT
CDR3aa: CASSLNTGELFF

v_gene: TRBV6-5
abundance: once
j_gene: TRBJ2-7
d_gene: TRBD2
CDR3nt: TGTGCCAGCAGTTACATGGAGGGAGGGTACTACGAGCAGTACTTC
CDR3aa: CASSYMEGGYYEQYF

v_gene: TRBV6-5
abundance: .
j_gene: TRBJ1-5
d_gene: .
CDR3nt: TGTGCCAGCAGTTACAGGGGATCGGATCAGCCCCAGCATTTT
CDR3aa: CASSYRGSDQPQHF

v_gene: TRBV19
abundance: .
j_gene: TRBJ1-2
d_gene: .
CDR3nt: TGTGCCAGTACTCACACCGACTTCTATGGCTACACCTTC
CDR3aa: CASTHTDFYGYTF

v_gene: TRBV5-1
abundance: .
j_gene: TRBJ2-7
d_gene: .
CDR3nt: TGCGCCAGCAGCTTGGGTTACGAGCAGTACTTC
CDR3aa: CASSLGYEQYF

v_gene: TRBV7-9
abundance: .
j_gene: TRBJ2-1
d_gene: .
CDR3nt: TGTGCCAGCAGTGGCAGGAACTACAATGAGCAGTTCTTC
CDR3aa: CASSGRNYNEQFF

v_gene: TRBV6-1
abundance: few
j_gene: TRBJ1-6
d_gene: .
CDR3nt: TGTGCCAGCAGTCACAGGGACCCACCCCTCCACTTT
CDR3aa: CASSHRDPPLHF

v_gene: TRBV6-5
abundance: .
j_gene: TRBJ1-1
d_gene: TRBD1
CDR3nt: TGTGCCAGCAGAGTCGGACAGGAAGGGACTGAAGCTTTCTTT
CDR3aa: CASRVGQEGTEAFF

v_gene: TRBV5-1
abundance: .
j_gene: TRBJ2-7
d_gene: .
CDR3nt: TGCGCCAGCAGCTCACTCCCGACTAGCTCCTACGAGCAGTACTTC
CDR3aa: CASSSLPTSSYEQYF

v_gene: TRBV19
abundance: .
j_gene: TRBJ1-6
d_gene: .
CDR3nt: TGTGCCAGTAGTCCCCCGGCAGGGTCGTACTCACCCCTCCACTTT
CDR3aa: CASSPPAGSYSPLHF

v_gene: TRBV3-1/TRBV3-2
abundance: .
j_gene: TRBJ2-1
d_gene: .
CDR3nt: TGTGCCAGCAGCCAAGAGTCTAGCAGATACAATGAGCAGTTCTTC
CDR3aa: CASSQESSRYNEQFF

v_gene: TRBV14
abundance: .
j_gene: TRBJ1-1
d_gene: .
CDR3nt: TGTGCCAGCAGCCAAGCTCGGGAATCAGCTGAAGCTTTCTTT
CDR3aa: CASSQARESAEAFF

v_gene: TRBV11-2
abundance: .
j_gene: TRBJ2-2
d_gene: .
CDR3nt: TGTGCCAGCAGCTTATTTACGATGAACACCGGGGAGCTGTTTTTT
CDR3aa: CASSLFTMNTGELFF

v_gene: TRBV28
abundance: few
j_gene: TRBJ2-1
d_gene: .
CDR3nt: TGTGCCAGCACTTTGGGGGGGGCTCAGGGTGAGCAGTTCTTC
CDR3aa: CASTLGGAQGEQFF

v_gene: TRBV7-9
abundance: few
j_gene: TRBJ2-7
d_gene: .
CDR3nt: TGTGCCAGCAGCTTATCCAGGGGGGTTACAACCTACGAGCAGTACTTC
CDR3aa: CASSLSRGVTTYEQYF

v_gene: TRBV4-1
abundance: .
j_gene: TRBJ2-5
d_gene: TRBD2
CDR3nt: TGCGCCAGCAGCCGAGGGGGACTAGCGGGAGTCGCGGGTCAAGAGACCCAGTACTTC
CDR3aa: CASSRGGLAGVAGQETQYF

v_gene: TRBV2
abundance: .
j_gene: TRBJ2-5
d_gene: .
CDR3nt: TGTGCCAGCAGGGGGGGGCAGGGGGCCCAAGAGACCCAGTACTTC
CDR3aa: CASRGGQGAQETQYF

v_gene: TRBV30
abundance: few
j_gene: TRBJ1-5
d_gene: .
CDR3nt: TGTGCCTGGAGTAGGGCAGGGTGGGAGCCCCAGCATTTT
CDR3aa: CAWSRAGWEPQHF

v_gene: TRBV11-3
abundance: once
j_gene: TRBJ2-7
d_gene: TRBD1
CDR3nt: TGTGCCAGCAGCTCGGACAGGGGGTCCTACGAGCAGTACTTC
CDR3aa: CASSSDRGSYEQYF

v_gene: TRBV7-9
abundance: few
j_gene: TRBJ1-4
d_gene: .
CDR3nt: TGTGCCAGCAGCTTAACCGGGGCAGGTAGTGAAAAACTGTTTTTT
CDR3aa: CASSLTGAGSEKLFF

v_gene: TRBV27
abundance: .
j_gene: TRBJ1-5
d_gene: TRBD1
CDR3nt: TGTGCCAGCAGTCCTACCGGGACAGCTCAGCCCCAGCATTTT
CDR3aa: CASSPTGTAQPQHF

v_gene: TRBV6-1
abundance: .
j_gene: TRBJ1-3
d_gene: .
CDR3nt: TGTGCCAGCAGTGAATTTCCCCCCGGTGGATTAACTGGAAACACCATATATTTT
CDR3aa: CASSEFPPGGLTGNTIYF

v_gene: TRBV29-1
abundance: .
j_gene: TRBJ2-7
d_gene: .
CDR3nt: TGCAGCGCCCGTAAAACAGGCGCTCCGGAGCAGTACTTC
CDR3aa: CSARKTGAPEQYF

v_gene: TRBV29-1
abundance: once
j_gene: TRBJ2-1
d_gene: .
CDR3nt: TGCAGCGTTCAGGGAATCCGACAACCCAATACCTACAATGAGCAGTTCTTC
CDR3aa: CSVQGIRQPNTYNEQFF

v_gene: TRBV28
abundance: .
j_gene: TRBJ1-5
d_gene: .
CDR3nt: TGTGCCAGCAGTCCATACGGGAGTGGCGGTCAGCCCCAGCATTTT
CDR3aa: CASSPYGSGGQPQHF

v_gene: TRBV12-3/TRBV12-4
abundance: .
j_gene: TRBJ1-1
d_gene: .
CDR3nt: TGTGCCAGCAGGGGGAACACTGAAGCTTTCTTT
CDR3aa: CASRGNTEAFF

v_gene: TRBV19
abundance: .
j_gene: TRBJ1-6
d_gene: TRBD1
CDR3nt: TGTGCCAGTAGACCTCAGGGGGCGAATTCACCCCTCCACTTT
CDR3aa: CASRPQGANSPLHF